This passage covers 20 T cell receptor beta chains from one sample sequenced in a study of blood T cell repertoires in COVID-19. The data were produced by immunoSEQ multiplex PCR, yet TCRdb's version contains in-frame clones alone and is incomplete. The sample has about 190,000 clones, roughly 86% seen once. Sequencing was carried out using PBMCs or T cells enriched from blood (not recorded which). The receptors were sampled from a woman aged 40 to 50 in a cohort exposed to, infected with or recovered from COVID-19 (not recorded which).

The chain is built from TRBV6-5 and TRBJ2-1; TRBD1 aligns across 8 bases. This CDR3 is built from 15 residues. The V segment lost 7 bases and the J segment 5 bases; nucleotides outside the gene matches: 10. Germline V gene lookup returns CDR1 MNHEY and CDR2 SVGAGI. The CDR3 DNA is TGTGCCAGCAAACTCTTGACAGGGGCCGACAATGAGCAGTTCTTC. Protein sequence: CASKLLTGADNEQFF.

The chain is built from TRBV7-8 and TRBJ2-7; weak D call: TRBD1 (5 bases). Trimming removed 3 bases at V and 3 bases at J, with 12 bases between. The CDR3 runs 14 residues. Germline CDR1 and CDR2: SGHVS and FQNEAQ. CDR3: CASSLAAGYYEQYF. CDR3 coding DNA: TGTGCCAGCAGCTTGGCGGCAGGGTACTACGAGCAGTACTTC.

This CDR3 reads CASSEGTPRNYGYTF. The CDR3 DNA reads TGCGCCAGCAGCGAAGGGACTCCTCGAAACTATGGCTACACCTTC. The J gene is TRBJ1-2, the V gene TRBV10-2; D might be TRBD1 (5 bases). V was shortened by 6 bases and J by 2 bases, with 16 bases between the two germline ends. In germline, CDR1 is WSHSY, CDR2 SAAADI. The CDR3 totals 15 residues.

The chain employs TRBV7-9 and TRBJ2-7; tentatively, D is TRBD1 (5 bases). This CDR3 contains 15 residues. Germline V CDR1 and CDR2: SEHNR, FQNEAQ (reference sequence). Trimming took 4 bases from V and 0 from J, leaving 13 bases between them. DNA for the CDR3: TGTGCCAGCAGCTCCGACAGAGCTCTCTCCTACGAGCAGTACTTC. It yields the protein CASSSDRALSYEQYF.

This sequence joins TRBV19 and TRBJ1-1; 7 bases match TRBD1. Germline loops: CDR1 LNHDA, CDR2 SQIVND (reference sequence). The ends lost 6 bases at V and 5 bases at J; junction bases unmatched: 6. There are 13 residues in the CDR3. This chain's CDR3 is CASSPGQRTEAFF. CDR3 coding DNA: TGTGCCAGTAGCCCGGGACAGCGGACTGAAGCTTTCTTT. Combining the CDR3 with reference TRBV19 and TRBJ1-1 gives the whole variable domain DGGITQSPKYLFRKEGQNVTLSCEQNLNHDAMYWYRQDPGQGLRLIYYSQIVNDFQKGDIAEGYSVSREKKESFPLTVTSAQKNPTAFYLCASSPGQRTEAFFGQGTRLTVV.

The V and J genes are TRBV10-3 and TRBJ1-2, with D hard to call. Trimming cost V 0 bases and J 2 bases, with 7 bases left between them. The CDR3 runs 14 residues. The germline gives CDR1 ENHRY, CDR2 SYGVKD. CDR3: CAISESEANYGYTF. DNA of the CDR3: TGTGCCATCAGTGAGTCTGAGGCGAACTATGGCTACACCTTC.

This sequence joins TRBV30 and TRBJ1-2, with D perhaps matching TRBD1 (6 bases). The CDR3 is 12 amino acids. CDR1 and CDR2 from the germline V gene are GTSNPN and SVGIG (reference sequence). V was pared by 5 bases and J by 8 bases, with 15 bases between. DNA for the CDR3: TGTGCCTGGGCAGGACAGATAGAAGGCTACACCTTC. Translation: CAWAGQIEGYTF.

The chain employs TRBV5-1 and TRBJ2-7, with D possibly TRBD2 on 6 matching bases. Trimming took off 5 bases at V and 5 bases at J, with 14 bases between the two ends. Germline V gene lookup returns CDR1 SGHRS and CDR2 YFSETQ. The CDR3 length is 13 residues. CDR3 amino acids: CASSRRGEDEQYF. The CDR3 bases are TGCGCCAGCAGTCGGCGGGGTGAGGACGAGCAGTACTTC.

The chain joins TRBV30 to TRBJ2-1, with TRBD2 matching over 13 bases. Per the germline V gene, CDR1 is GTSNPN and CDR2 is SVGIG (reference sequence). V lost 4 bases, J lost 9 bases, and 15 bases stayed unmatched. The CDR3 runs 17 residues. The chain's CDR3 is CAWNLALGTSGTREQFF. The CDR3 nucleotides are TGTGCCTGGAACCTCGCCCTCGGGACTAGCGGGACCCGTGAGCAGTTCTTC.

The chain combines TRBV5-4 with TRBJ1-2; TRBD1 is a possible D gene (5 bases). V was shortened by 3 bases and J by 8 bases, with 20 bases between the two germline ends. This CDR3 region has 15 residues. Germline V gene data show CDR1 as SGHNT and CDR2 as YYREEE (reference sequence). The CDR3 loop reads CASSSLELRAGGYTF. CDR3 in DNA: TGTGCCAGCAGCTCCTTGGAGCTCAGGGCGGGGGGCTACACCTTC.

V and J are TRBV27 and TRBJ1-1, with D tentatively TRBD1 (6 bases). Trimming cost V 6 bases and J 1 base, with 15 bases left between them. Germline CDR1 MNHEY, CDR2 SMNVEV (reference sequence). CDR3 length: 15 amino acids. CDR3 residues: CASSPWGPRNTEAFF. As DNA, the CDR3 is TGTGCCAGCAGCCCGTGGGGGCCTCGGAACACTGAAGCTTTCTTT.

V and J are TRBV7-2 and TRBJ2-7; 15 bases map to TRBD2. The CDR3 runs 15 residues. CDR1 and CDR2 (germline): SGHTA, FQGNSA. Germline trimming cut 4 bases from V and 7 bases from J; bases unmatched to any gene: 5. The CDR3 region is CASSSSGTSGGEQYF. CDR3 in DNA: TGTGCCAGCAGCTCCTCCGGGACTAGCGGGGGGGAGCAGTACTTC.

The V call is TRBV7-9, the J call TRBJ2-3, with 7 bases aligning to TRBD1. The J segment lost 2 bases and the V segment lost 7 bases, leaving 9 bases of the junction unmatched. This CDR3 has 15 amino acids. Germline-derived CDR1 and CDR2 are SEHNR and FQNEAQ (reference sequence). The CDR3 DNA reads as TGTGCCAGCACTGGAAGGGACAGAAACACAGATACGCAGTATTTT. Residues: CASTGRDRNTDTQYF. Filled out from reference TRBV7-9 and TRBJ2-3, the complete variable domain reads DTGVSQNPRHKITKRGQNVTFRCDPISEHNRLYWYRQTLGQGPEFLTYFQNEAQLEKSRLLSDRFSAERPKGSFSTLEIQRTEQGDSAMYLCASTGRDRNTDTQYFGPGTRLTVL.

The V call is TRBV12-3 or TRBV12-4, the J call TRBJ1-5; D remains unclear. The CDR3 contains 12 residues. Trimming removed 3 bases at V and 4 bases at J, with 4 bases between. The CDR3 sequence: CASSFFNQPQHF. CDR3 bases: TGTGCCAGCAGTTTCTTTAATCAGCCCCAGCATTTT.

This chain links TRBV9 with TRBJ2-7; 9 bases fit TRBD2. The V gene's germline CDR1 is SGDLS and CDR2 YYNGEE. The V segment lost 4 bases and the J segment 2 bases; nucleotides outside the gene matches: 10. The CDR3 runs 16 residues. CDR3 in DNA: TGTGCCAGCAGCCCCCATGCCGGGACTAGCCCCTACGAGCAGTACTTC. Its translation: CASSPHAGTSPYEQYF.

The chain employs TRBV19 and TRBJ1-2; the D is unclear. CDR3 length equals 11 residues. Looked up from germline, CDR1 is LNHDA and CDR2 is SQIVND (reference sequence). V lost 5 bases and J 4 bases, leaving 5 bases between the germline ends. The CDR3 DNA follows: TGTGCCAGTAGTGGGCCCTATGGCTACACCTTC. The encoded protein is CASSGPYGYTF.

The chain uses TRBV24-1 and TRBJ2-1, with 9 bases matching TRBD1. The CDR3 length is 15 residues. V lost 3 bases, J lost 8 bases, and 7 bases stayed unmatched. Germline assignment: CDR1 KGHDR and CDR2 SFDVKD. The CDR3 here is CATSDRNTGGHEQFF. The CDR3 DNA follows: TGTGCCACCAGTGATCGGAATACAGGGGGCCATGAGCAGTTCTTC.

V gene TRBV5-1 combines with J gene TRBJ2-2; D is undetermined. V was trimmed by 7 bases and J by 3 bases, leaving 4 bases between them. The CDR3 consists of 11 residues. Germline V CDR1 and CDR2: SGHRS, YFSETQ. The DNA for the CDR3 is TGCGCCAGCTCCGACACCGGGGAGCTGTTTTTT. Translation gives CASSDTGELFF.

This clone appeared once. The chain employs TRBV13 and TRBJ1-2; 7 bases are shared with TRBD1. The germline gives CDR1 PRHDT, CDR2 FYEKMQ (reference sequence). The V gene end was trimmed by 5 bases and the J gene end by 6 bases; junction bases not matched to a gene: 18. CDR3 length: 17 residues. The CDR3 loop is CASSPNRGDLKVNGYTF. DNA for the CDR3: TGTGCCAGCAGCCCGAACAGGGGCGACCTTAAAGTAAATGGCTACACCTTC.

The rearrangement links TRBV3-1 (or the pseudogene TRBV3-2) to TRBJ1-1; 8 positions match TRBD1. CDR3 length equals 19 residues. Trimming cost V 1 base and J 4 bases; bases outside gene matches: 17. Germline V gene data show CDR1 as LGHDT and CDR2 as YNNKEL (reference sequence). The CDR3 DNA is TGTGCCAGCAGCCAAGTTGGAGACAGGGGAAAAAGTGGATTCACTGAAGCTTTCTTT. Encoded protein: CASSQVGDRGKSGFTEAFF.